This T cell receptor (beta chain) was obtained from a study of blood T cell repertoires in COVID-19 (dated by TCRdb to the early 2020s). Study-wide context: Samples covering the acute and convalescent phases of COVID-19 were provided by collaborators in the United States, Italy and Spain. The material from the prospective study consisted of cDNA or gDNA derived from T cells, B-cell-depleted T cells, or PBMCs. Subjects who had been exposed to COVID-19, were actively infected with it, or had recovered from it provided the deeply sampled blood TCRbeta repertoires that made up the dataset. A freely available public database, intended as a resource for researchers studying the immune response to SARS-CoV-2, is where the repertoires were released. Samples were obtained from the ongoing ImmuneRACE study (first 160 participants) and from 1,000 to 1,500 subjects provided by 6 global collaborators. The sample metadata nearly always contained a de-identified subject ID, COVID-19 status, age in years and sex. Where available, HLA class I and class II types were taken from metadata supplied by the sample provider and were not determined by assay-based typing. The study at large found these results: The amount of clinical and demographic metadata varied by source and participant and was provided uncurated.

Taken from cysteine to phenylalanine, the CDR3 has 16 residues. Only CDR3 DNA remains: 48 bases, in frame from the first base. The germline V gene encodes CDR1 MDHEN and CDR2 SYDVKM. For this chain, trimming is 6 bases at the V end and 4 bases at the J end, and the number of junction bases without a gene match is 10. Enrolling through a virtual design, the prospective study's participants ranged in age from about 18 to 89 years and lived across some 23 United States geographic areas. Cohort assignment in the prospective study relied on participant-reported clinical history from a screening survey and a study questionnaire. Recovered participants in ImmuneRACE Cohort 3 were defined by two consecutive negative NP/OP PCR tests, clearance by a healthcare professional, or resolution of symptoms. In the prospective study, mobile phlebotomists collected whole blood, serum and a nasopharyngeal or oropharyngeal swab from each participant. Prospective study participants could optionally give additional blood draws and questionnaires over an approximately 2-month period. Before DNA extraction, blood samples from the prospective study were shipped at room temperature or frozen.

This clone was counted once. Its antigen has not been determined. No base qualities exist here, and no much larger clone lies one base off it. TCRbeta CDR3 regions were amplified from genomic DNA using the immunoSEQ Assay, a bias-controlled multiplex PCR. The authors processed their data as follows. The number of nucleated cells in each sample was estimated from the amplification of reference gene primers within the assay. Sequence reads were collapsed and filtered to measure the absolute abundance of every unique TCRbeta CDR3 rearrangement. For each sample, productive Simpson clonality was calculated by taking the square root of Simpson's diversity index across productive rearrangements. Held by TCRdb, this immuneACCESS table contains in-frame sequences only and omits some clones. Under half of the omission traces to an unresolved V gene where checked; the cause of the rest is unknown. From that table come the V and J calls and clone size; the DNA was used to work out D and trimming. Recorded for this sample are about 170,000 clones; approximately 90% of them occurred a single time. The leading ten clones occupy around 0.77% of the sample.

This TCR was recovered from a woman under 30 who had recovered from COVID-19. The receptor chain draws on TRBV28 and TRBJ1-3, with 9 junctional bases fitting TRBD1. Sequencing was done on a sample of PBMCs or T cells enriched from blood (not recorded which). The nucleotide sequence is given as TGTGCCAGCAGCCTCCTACAGGGGGCGGGAGGAAACACCATATATTTT. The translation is CASSLLQGAGGNTIYF.